The 23 T cell receptor beta chains given below trace back to one sample, sequenced in a study of T cell changes during pregnancy in multiple sclerosis. The table came from immunoSEQ multiplex PCR; TCRdb's copy has only in-frame clones and leaves some out. In the table there are some 60,000 clones, roughly 93% of which are singletons. This sample comprised CD4+ T cells from peripheral blood mononuclear cells, obtained before pregnancy. The source is a female donor with multiple sclerosis, enrolled in a pregnancy study.

The genes are TRBV14 and TRBJ2-7, with D possibly matching TRBD1 (5 bases). CDR3 length: 16 residues. The germline V and J ends were trimmed by 1 base and 3 bases, with 16 bases remaining between them. CDR1 SGHDN and CDR2 FVKESK come from the germline V gene. The CDR3 region is CASSQGQGNLNYEQYF. The CDR3 DNA sequence: TGTGCCAGCAGCCAAGGGCAGGGCAACCTAAACTACGAGCAGTACTTC.

The CDR3 region is CASSQQTGTSAGELFF. The CDR3 nucleotides read TGCGCCAGCAGCCAACAGACCGGGACTAGTGCCGGGGAGCTGTTTTTT. J is TRBJ2-2 and V is TRBV4-3; 8 nucleotides line up with TRBD2. Looked up from germline, CDR1 is LGHNA and CDR2 is YSLEER. Losses at the gene ends were 2 bases for V and 6 bases for J; bases not matched to a gene: 8. The CDR3 runs to 16 residues.

The CDR3 here is CASSPRTGWSGELFF. The CDR3 DNA reads TGTGCCAGCAGCCCTCGGACAGGGTGGTCCGGGGAGCTGTTTTTT. The chain combines TRBV9 with TRBJ2-2; TRBD1 agrees at 8 bases. Germline-derived CDR1 and CDR2 are SGDLS and YYNGEE. The CDR3 extends over 15 amino acids. Losses at the gene ends were 4 bases for V and 6 bases for J; bases not matched to a gene: 8.

This chain uses TRBV11-3 with TRBJ2-1, with 10 bases identical to TRBD2. Unmatched junction bases numbered 1, after V lost 2 bases and J lost 0 bases. The CDR3 consists of 16 residues. Germline assignment: CDR1 SGHNT and CDR2 YENEEA. CDR3 DNA sequence: TGTGCCAGCAGCTTACCTAGCGGGAGCTCCTACAATGAGCAGTTCTTC. Translation: CASSLPSGSSYNEQFF.

The sample holds a few counts of this clone. V and J are TRBV5-1 and TRBJ2-5; TRBD2 might be the D (5 bases). Germline-derived CDR1 and CDR2 are SGHRS and YFSETQ. Trimming took 3 bases from V and 1 from J, leaving 7 bases between them. The CDR3 runs to 13 residues. CDR3 sequence reads: CASSSLVQETQYF. CDR3 sequence (DNA): TGCGCCAGCAGCTCACTAGTCCAAGAGACCCAGTACTTC.

CDR3 coding DNA: TGTGCCAGCAGCTCTCCGGGACTAGCGGGAGGGGGGGAGACCCAGTACTTC. Protein: CASSSPGLAGGGETQYF. The J gene is TRBJ2-5, the V gene TRBV7-2; 16 bases map to TRBD2. From germline, CDR1 is SGHTA and CDR2 FQGNSA. Unmatched junction bases numbered 7, after V lost 4 bases and J lost 5 bases. The CDR3 has 17 residues.

The chain joins TRBV2 to TRBJ2-2; 9 nucleotides line up with TRBD1. The CDR3 is 16 amino acids. Germline-derived CDR1 and CDR2 are SNHLY and FYNNEI. V lost 0 bases to trimming and J lost 6 bases; unmatched junction nucleotides: 5. The CDR3 sequence is CASSEAGQGSSGELFF. The CDR3 bases are TGTGCCAGCAGTGAAGCGGGACAGGGATCGTCCGGGGAGCTGTTTTTT.

The chain combines TRBV19 with TRBJ2-5, with D perhaps matching TRBD2 (6 bases). V lost 0 bases to trimming and J lost 9 bases, with 11 bases between them. CDR1 is LNHDA, CDR2 SQIVND, per germline (reference sequence). There are 13 residues in the CDR3. The CDR3 nucleotides read TGTGCCAGTAGTATAGACCGGTCGGGAGCCCAGTACTTC. Protein: CASSIDRSGAQYF.

V usage is TRBV6-6 and J usage is TRBJ2-7; D may be TRBD2 (5 bases). Looked up from germline, CDR1 is MNHNY and CDR2 is SVGAGI (reference sequence). The ends were cut back, 6 bases at V and 2 bases at J, with 20 bases in the middle. The length of the CDR3 is 16 residues. The CDR3 loop is CASSRTSSQLTYEQYF. The CDR3 coding sequence is TGTGCCAGCAGCCGCACTAGTTCCCAATTAACCTACGAGCAGTACTTC.

On this clone: Germline is not matched at one junction end, which may reflect a read error. V and J are TRBV6-1 and TRBJ1-4, with TRBD1 identical over 7 bases. The CDR3 runs to 15 residues. Per germline, CDR1 MNHNS and CDR2 SASEGT. The CDR3: CASREVTGSGEKLFF. The CDR3 DNA is TGTGCCAGCAGGGAAGTGACAGGGTCGGGTGAAAAACTGTTTTTT.

The rearrangement links TRBV5-1 to TRBJ2-7, with 11 bases identical to TRBD1. Germline CDR1 and CDR2: SGHRS and YFSETQ. The trim removed 3 bases at V and 5 bases at J, leaving 7 bases unmatched. The CDR3 is 15 amino acids. The CDR3 protein is CASSSGQGVYHEQYF. Written as DNA, the CDR3 is TGCGCCAGCAGCTCGGGACAGGGGGTATATCACGAGCAGTACTTC.

The chain has TRBV7-2 and TRBJ2-6; D is perhaps TRBD1 (6 bases). The length of the CDR3 is 14 residues. Germline V gives CDR1 SGHTA, CDR2 FQGNSA. Deletions cut 4 bases from V and 2 bases from J, with 6 bases between. The CDR3 reads CASSSGAGANVLTF. CDR3 DNA: TGTGCCAGCAGCTCAGGGGCTGGGGCCAACGTCCTGACTTTC.

The chain is built from TRBV11-1 and TRBJ2-7, with TRBD2 as a possible D gene (5 bases). The CDR3 has 14 amino acids. Germline V gives CDR1 SGHAT, CDR2 FQDESV (reference sequence). V gave up 2 bases and J gave up 5 bases, with 13 bases separating them. CDR3 nucleotides: TGTGCCAGCAGCTTAACGGTAGGGAGAAACGAGCAGTACTTC. Protein product: CASSLTVGRNEQYF. Supplemented by reference TRBV11-1 and TRBJ2-7, the full variable domain reads EAEVAQSPRYKITEKSQAVAFWCDPISGHATLYWYRQILGQGPELLVQFQDESVVDDSQLPKDRFSAERLKGVDSTLKIQPAELGDSAMYLCASSLTVGRNEQYFGPGTRLTVT.

The chain has TRBV6-5 and TRBJ2-7; the match to TRBD1 covers 7 bases. The CDR3 contains 13 residues. V lost 6 bases, J lost 6 bases, and 8 bases stayed unmatched. In germline, CDR1 is MNHEY, CDR2 SVGAGI. CDR3 nucleotide sequence: TGTGCCAGCAGGCCGTGGACAGGCCTCGAGCAGTACTTC. Translated: CASRPWTGLEQYF.

The chain links TRBV25-1 to TRBJ2-1; possibly TRBD2 for D (6 bases). V was pared by 3 bases and J by 0 bases, with 12 bases between. Germline CDR1 is MGHDK and CDR2 is SYGVNS. This CDR3 is 16 amino acids long. Written as DNA, the CDR3 is TGTGCCAGCAGTGATCTTTCGCGGGACTCCTACAATGAGCAGTTCTTC. Amino acid sequence: CASSDLSRDSYNEQFF.

The rearrangement uses TRBV28 and TRBJ2-1, with 12 nucleotides matching TRBD2. The trim removed 6 bases at V and 1 base at J, leaving 13 bases unmatched. Per the germline V gene, CDR1 is MDHEN and CDR2 is SYDVKM. The CDR3 spans 19 residues. CDR3 amino acids: CASSSASGRAGWSYNEQFF. The CDR3 DNA reads as TGTGCCAGCAGCAGTGCTAGCGGGAGGGCCGGGTGGTCCTACAATGAGCAGTTCTTC.

The chain joins TRBV7-2 to TRBJ2-2, with 11 bases matching TRBD1. This CDR3 region has 16 residues. V shed 4 bases, J shed 3 bases, and the junction held 4 bases outside the gene matches. Germline assignment: CDR1 SGHTA and CDR2 FQGNSA. DNA of the CDR3: TGTGCCAGCAGCTCTTGGACAGGGGGCTACACCGGGGAGCTGTTTTTT. Translation: CASSSWTGGYTGELFF.

This clone appeared a single time. The chain recombines TRBV7-2 with TRBJ2-1; 7 positions agree with TRBD2. V lost 3 bases to trimming and J lost 11 bases; unmatched junction nucleotides: 4. This CDR3 comprises 12 residues. Germline-derived CDR1 and CDR2 are SGHTA and FQGNSA. The CDR3 nucleotides are TGTGCCAGCAGCTTGGGAGCGGGACAGCAGTTCTTC. Protein sequence: CASSLGAGQQFF.

This clone was observed a single time. This chain uses TRBV5-1 with TRBJ2-1, with 8 bases aligning to TRBD2. This CDR3 region has 18 residues. Per germline, CDR1 SGHRS and CDR2 YFSETQ. The junction had 9 bases not matched to a gene; V was cut back by 0 bases and J by 1 base. In nucleotides, the CDR3 is TGCGCCAGCAGCTTGGTGCCCCCGGGACTAGGTTCCTACAATGAGCAGTTCTTC. Amino acid sequence: CASSLVPPGLGSYNEQFF.

The V and J genes are TRBV10-3 and TRBJ2-3; 7 nucleotides match TRBD2. The CDR3 spans 14 residues. The germline V gene has CDR1 ENHRY and CDR2 SYGVKD. Germline trimming cut 8 bases from V and 0 bases from J; bases unmatched to any gene: 5. The CDR3 bases are TGTGCCATCGGGACTACACCTAGCACAGATACGCAGTATTTT. It encodes CAIGTTPSTDTQYF.

The V and J genes are TRBV28 and TRBJ1-5; no firm D call. The germline gives CDR1 MDHEN, CDR2 SYDVKM. CDR3 size: 13 residues. V was pared by 7 bases and J by 2 bases, with 9 bases between. The CDR3 is CASNFPGNQPQHF. The DNA of the CDR3 is TGTGCCAGCAACTTCCCGGGCAATCAGCCCCAGCATTTT.

This sequence joins TRBV10-3 and TRBJ2-1; tentative D call: TRBD1 (6 bases). Per the germline V gene, CDR1 is ENHRY and CDR2 is SYGVKD. This CDR3 comprises 14 residues. Trimming removed 6 bases at V and 6 bases at J, with 15 bases between. The CDR3 nucleotides read TGTGCCATCAGAAGGACAGAATCGGGCAATGAGCAGTTCTTC. It codes for CAIRRTESGNEQFF.

This clone was seen a single time. The J gene is TRBJ2-5, the V gene TRBV19, with TRBD1 matching 7 bases. The CDR3 runs to 15 residues. Unmatched junction bases numbered 7, after V lost 1 base and J lost 5 bases. The germline V gene encodes CDR1 LNHDA and CDR2 SQIVND (reference sequence). As DNA, the CDR3 is TGTGCCAGTAGTATAGGACAGGGTGTAAGGGAGACCCAGTACTTC. Translating gives CASSIGQGVRETQYF.